These 29 T cell receptor beta chains originate from one sample sequenced in a study of T cells of healthy individuals. TCRdb recomputed calls from the 5' RACE reads with MiXCR, one row per CDR3 protein. The sample lists tens of thousands of distinct CDR3 sequences, about 4.5% occurring once. The source of these receptors is a human donor in good health.

This clonotype was seen many times. The chain uses TRBV15 and TRBJ2-7; 8 bases match TRBD1. This CDR3 contains 13 residues. CDR1 and CDR2 (germline): LNHNV, YYDKDF (reference sequence). V was clipped by 3 bases and J by 7 bases; unmatched bases: 5. CDR3 DNA sequence: TGTGCCACCAGCAGGGGACAGGCTTTAGAGCAGTACTTC. It yields the protein CATSRGQALEQYF. Full variable domain (rest looked up from reference TRBV15 and TRBJ2-7): DAMVIQNPRYQVTQFGKPVTLSCSQTLNHNVMYWYQQKSSQAPKLLFHYYDKDFNNEADTPDNFQSRRPNTSFCFLDIRSPGLGDTAMYLCATSRGQALEQYFGPGTRLTVT.

This clonotype was found many times. The gene calls are TRBV27 and TRBJ2-1; 9 bases match TRBD2. The CDR3 totals 15 residues. Germline values: CDR1 MNHEY, CDR2 SMNVEV (reference sequence). V lost 5 bases, J lost 10 bases, and 12 bases stayed unmatched. The CDR3 sequence: CASSRTSANPSEQFF. The DNA of the CDR3 is TGTGCCAGCAGTAGGACTAGCGCGAATCCAAGCGAGCAGTTCTTC.

In its sample, this clonotype was seen a few times. CDR3 coding DNA: TGCAGTGCTACCATCCAAGGACAGCCCCAGCATTTT. It yields the protein CSATIQGQPQHF. The rearrangement joins TRBV20-1 to TRBJ1-5; D remains unclear. The CDR3 contains 12 residues. Germline CDR1 and CDR2: DFQATT and SNEGSKA (reference sequence). V lost 4 bases to trimming and J lost 7 bases, with 11 bases between them.

The table lists this clonotype with many counts. This chain connects TRBV4-3 to TRBJ1-4, with D uncertain. CDR3 length equals 15 residues. Germline lookup yields CDR1 LGHNA and CDR2 YSLEER. Between the trimmed V and J ends, which lost 0 bases and 8 bases, there was a span of 13 bases. The chain's CDR3 is CASSQDSIRKEKLFF. The CDR3 nucleotides are TGCGCCAGCAGCCAAGATAGCATAAGAAAAGAAAAACTGTTTTTT.

The genes are TRBV5-5 and TRBJ2-5; the match to TRBD1 covers 9 bases. Per the germline V gene, CDR1 is SGHKS and CDR2 is YYEKEE (reference sequence). The CDR3 length is 13 residues. Germline trimming cut 3 bases from V and 3 bases from J; bases unmatched to any gene: 0. The CDR3 here is CASSWTGEETQYF. CDR3 DNA: TGTGCCAGCAGCTGGACAGGGGAAGAGACCCAGTACTTC.

This clonotype was seen a handful of times. The V and J genes are TRBV30 and TRBJ1-6; TRBD1 matches 7 bases. The germline gives CDR1 GTSNPN, CDR2 SVGIG (reference sequence). The CDR3 covers 13 residues. Trimming took 5 bases from V and 10 from J; bases not matched to a gene: 8. Here the CDR3 DNA reads TGTGCCTGGTCGCGGGACAGAGAGTCACCCCTCCACTTT. It encodes CAWSRDRESPLHF.

In its sample, this clonotype was seen a few times. This chain connects TRBV6-5 to TRBJ2-7, with TRBD1 matching over 9 bases. Trimming at V came to 6 bases and at J to 3 bases, leaving 6 bases not matched to a gene. The CDR3 contains 14 residues. Germline CDR1 is MNHEY and CDR2 is SVGAGI. The CDR3 bases are TGTGCCAGCAGGGGGACAGGGTACGGCTACGAGCAGTACTTC. Translating it yields CASRGTGYGYEQYF.

Many counts were recorded for this clonotype. The V call is TRBV10-1, the J call TRBJ2-3; possible D gene TRBD2, 6 bases. Trimming shortened V by 4 bases and J by 0 bases, and 20 bases separated the two germline ends. The CDR3 loop spans 18 amino acids. CDR1 is WNHNN and CDR2 is SYGVQD in the germline V gene (reference sequence). The DNA of the CDR3 is TGCGCCAGCAGTGGACGCGGGGTTACTGAAGGGAGCACAGATACGCAGTATTTT. It codes for CASSGRGVTEGSTDTQYF.

This clonotype was observed many times. For the CDR3, the DNA is TGTGCCAGCATCAAGAGTCTAGCGGGGTCATCAGATACGCAGTATTTT. It specifies CASIKSLAGSSDTQYF. The chain combines TRBV7-9 with TRBJ2-3; TRBD2 agrees at 9 bases. Germline CDR1 is SEHNR and CDR2 is FQNEAQ (reference sequence). V dropped 7 bases and J dropped 4; count of bases not matched to a gene: 12. The CDR3 loop spans 16 amino acids.

In this sample, this clonotype turned up many times. The chain joins TRBV5-6 to TRBJ2-7, with 9 bases fitting TRBD2. The junction had 8 bases not matched to a gene; V was cut back by 4 bases and J by 3 bases. This CDR3 has 15 amino acids. The germline V gene encodes CDR1 SGHDT and CDR2 YYEEEE. The CDR3: CASSGGGGYIYEQYF. The CDR3 DNA reads TGTGCCAGCAGCGGCGGGGGGGGCTATATCTACGAGCAGTACTTC.

The chain combines TRBV7-8 with TRBJ2-1; D is unresolved. V lost 3 bases and J 2 bases, leaving 11 bases between the germline ends. The CDR3 runs to 15 residues. CDR1 SGHVS and CDR2 FQNEAQ come from the germline V gene. CDR3 in DNA: TGTGCCAGCAGCTTTATTAGTGGTGCCTACAATGAGCAGTTCTTC. As protein: CASSFISGAYNEQFF.

This clonotype was seen only a few times. V usage is TRBV30 and J usage is TRBJ2-1; weak D call: TRBD1 (6 bases). The ends were cut back, 3 bases at V and 12 bases at J, with 24 bases in the middle. This CDR3 is 15 amino acids long. Looked up from germline, CDR1 is GTSNPN and CDR2 is SVGIG (reference sequence). The CDR3 DNA reads as TGTGCCTGGAGGACCTCCAGGAACAGGGAAGGTGGGCAGTTCTTC. Residues: CAWRTSRNREGGQFF. The full variable domain, rest sourced from reference TRBV30 and TRBJ2-1, is SQTIHQWPATLVQPVGSPLSLECTVEGTSNPNLYWYRQAAGRGLQLLFYSVGIGQISSEVPQNLSASRPQDRQFILSSKKLLLSDSGFYLCAWRTSRNREGGQFFGPGTRLTVL.

The genes are TRBV7-3 and TRBJ1-1, with D perhaps TRBD1 (5 bases). Trimming removed 2 bases from V and 1 base from J, with 11 bases in between. Germline-derived CDR1 and CDR2 are SGHTA and FQGTGA. There are 15 residues in the CDR3. In nucleotides, the CDR3 is TGTGCCAGCAGCTTAGGTCCAGGGCGGAACACTGAAGCTTTCTTT. It translates to CASSLGPGRNTEAFF.

This clonotype was picked up many times. The chain is built from TRBV9 and TRBJ1-4; maybe TRBD1 (5 bases). Germline V CDR1 and CDR2: SGDLS, YYNGEE. V shed 3 bases and J shed 7 bases, with 10 bases lying between them. CDR3 length: 13 residues. The CDR3 reads CASSGVGAEKLFF. The CDR3 DNA reads TGTGCCAGCAGCGGTGTAGGGGCTGAAAAACTGTTTTTT.

The rearrangement joins TRBV6-5 to TRBJ2-7, with 7 nucleotides matching TRBD1. Germline assignment: CDR1 MNHEY and CDR2 SVGAGI. The CDR3 runs 15 residues. Trimming took 5 bases from V and 2 from J; bases not matched to a gene: 9. CDR3 coding DNA: TGTGCCAGCAGTACACGAGGGGGCTCCCCCTACGAGCAGTACTTC. This translates into CASSTRGGSPYEQYF.

This clonotype was detected a few times. The rearrangement joins TRBV4-3 to TRBJ1-2; perhaps TRBD1 as D (6 bases). This CDR3 contains 16 residues. Per germline, CDR1 LGHNA and CDR2 YSLEER. V lost 4 bases and J 4 bases, leaving 19 bases between the germline ends. CDR3 in amino acids: CASSPSGGGDRYGYTF. The CDR3 nucleotides are TGCGCCAGCAGCCCAAGCGGCGGGGGCGACCGCTATGGCTACACCTTC.

The genes are TRBV7-6 and TRBJ2-7; no clear D gene. The CDR3 totals 14 residues. The V gene's germline CDR1 is SGHVS and CDR2 FNYEAQ. Trimming stripped 1 base from V and 6 bases from J, with 13 bases between. In DNA form, the CDR3 reads TGTGCCAGCAGCTTAGGGTCTCGCCCGGGCGAGCAGTACTTC. Amino acids: CASSLGSRPGEQYF.

The sample holds many counts of this clonotype. The chain joins TRBV30 to TRBJ2-1, with D perhaps TRBD2 (5 bases). This CDR3 is 16 amino acids long. V was clipped by 3 bases and J by 5 bases, with 20 bases between them. The germline V gene has CDR1 GTSNPN and CDR2 SVGIG (reference sequence). In DNA, the CDR3 is TGTGCCTGGAGCCTCTCCCCAAGGGAGAGGAACAATGAGCAGTTCTTC. Residues: CAWSLSPRERNNEQFF.

This clonotype was detected only a few times. The V and J genes are TRBV5-1 and TRBJ1-1; perhaps TRBD1 as D (5 bases). CDR3 size: 16 residues. Trimming took off 4 bases at V and 3 bases at J, with 19 bases between the two ends. CDR1 and CDR2 (germline): SGHRS, YFSETQ. In DNA, the CDR3 is TGCGCCAGCAGCCCCGGGCAGGGAATAGGTCACACTGAAGCTTTCTTT. This sequence encodes CASSPGQGIGHTEAFF.

This clonotype was counted many times. This rearrangement joins TRBV6-2 or TRBV6-3 to TRBJ1-2; 7 positions agree with TRBD1. Germline CDR1 MNHEY, CDR2 SVGEGT. With 6 bases clipped from V and 2 bases from J, the junction kept 15 bases outside the gene matches. This CDR3 is built from 17 residues. CDR3 region: CASSLDVSRGMNYGYTF. The CDR3 nucleotides read TGTGCCAGCAGCCTCGACGTATCCAGGGGGATGAACTATGGCTACACCTTC.

This clonotype was seen ten or more times. The rearrangement joins TRBV3-1 to TRBJ2-7, with TRBD2 identical over 12 bases. J gave up 6 bases and V 0 bases, and 6 bases lay outside the gene matches. The CDR3 has 16 amino acids. Germline V gives CDR1 LGHDT, CDR2 YNNKEL (reference sequence). CDR3 coding DNA: TGTGCCAGCAGCCAAGAACAATGGGGACTAGCGGGCGAGCAGTACTTC. It specifies CASSQEQWGLAGEQYF.

This clonotype was seen many times. CDR3 sequence reads: CASSQPFGQGIGDEQFF. As DNA, the CDR3 is TGCGCCAGCAGCCAACCCTTCGGACAGGGGATAGGGGATGAGCAGTTCTTC. The chain carries TRBV4-1 and TRBJ2-1; 9 nucleotides align to TRBD1. Germline lookup yields CDR1 MGHRA and CDR2 YSYEKL. The CDR3 is 17 amino acids. Germline trimming cut 2 bases from V and 8 bases from J; bases unmatched to any gene: 13.

This clonotype was counted at least ten times. The chain couples TRBV6-2 or TRBV6-3 to TRBJ2-3; 10 bases are shared with TRBD2. J was trimmed by 0 bases and V by 5 bases; bases with no gene match: 2. CDR3 length equals 15 residues. Germline V gene lookup returns CDR1 MNHEY and CDR2 SVGEGT. CDR3 DNA: TGTGCCAGCAGTGGACTAGCGGTTAGCACAGATACGCAGTATTTT. This gives the protein CASSGLAVSTDTQYF.

This clonotype has a count of ten or more. The chain links TRBV11-2 to TRBJ2-2, with TRBD1 matching 7 bases. The CDR3 spans 15 residues. In germline, CDR1 is SGHAT, CDR2 FQNNGV. Unmatched junction bases numbered 6, after V lost 4 bases and J lost 4 bases. CDR3 DNA sequence: TGTGCCAGCAGCTCACAGGGGCCGGGCACCGGGGAGCTGTTTTTT. It specifies CASSSQGPGTGELFF.

The chain employs TRBV27 and TRBJ2-1, with D possibly TRBD2 on 6 matching bases. Germline V gene lookup returns CDR1 MNHEY and CDR2 SMNVEV (reference sequence). V was cut by 7 bases and J by 1 base, with 17 bases left in between. The CDR3 has 16 amino acids. The CDR3 region is CASTSWRGRSYNEQFF. In nucleotides, the CDR3 is TGTGCCAGCACCTCTTGGAGGGGCAGATCCTACAATGAGCAGTTCTTC.

This clonotype has more than one count but fewer than ten. The rearrangement uses TRBV2 and TRBJ2-3, with D uncertain. The CDR3 consists of 13 residues. V gave up 7 bases and J gave up 6 bases, with 14 bases separating them. CDR1 SNHLY and CDR2 FYNNEI come from the germline V gene. The DNA for the CDR3 is TGTGCCAGCATTGGACCCTTCGGGGATACGCAGTATTTT. It encodes CASIGPFGDTQYF.

This clonotype has more than one count but fewer than ten. This sequence joins TRBV6-2 or TRBV6-3 and TRBJ1-1; D remains ambiguous. This CDR3 is 11 amino acids long. CDR1 and CDR2 from the germline V gene are MNHEY and SVGEGT. V was trimmed by 8 bases and J by 7 bases, leaving 11 bases between them. This chain's CDR3 is CASLSGLEAFF. The CDR3 DNA reads TGTGCCAGCCTCAGTGGGCTTGAAGCTTTCTTT.

This clonotype was observed many times. This chain links TRBV7-8 with TRBJ1-2; no clear D gene. From germline, CDR1 is SGHVS and CDR2 FQNEAQ. This CDR3 comprises 13 residues. Trimming left V 5 bases short and J 7 bases short, with 14 bases between. The CDR3 DNA is TGTGCCAGCAGCCCCCTAATAGGAGGTGGCTACACCTTC. Translating gives CASSPLIGGGYTF.

The rearrangement uses TRBV7-3 and TRBJ2-1; 11 bases are shared with TRBD2. Trimming at V came to 2 bases and at J to 4 bases, leaving 16 bases not matched to a gene. The CDR3 loop spans 20 amino acids. CDR1 and CDR2 (germline): SGHTA, FQGTGA. CDR3: CASSLFPSLLAGGRYNEQFF. The CDR3 region has the DNA TGTGCCAGCAGCTTATTTCCTTCTCTTCTAGCGGGGGGACGATACAATGAGCAGTTCTTC.